This TCR beta chain was profiled in a study of blood T cells in healthy people across ages. At the level of the study: In model experiments, template switching was able to capture about one barcoded beta molecule for every two T cells that were present.

The authors ran a second PCR of about 6 to 11 cycles using a sample-barcoded 5' primer and a J-beta primer mix. In TCRdb, the 5' RACE reads were re-called with MiXCR into one record per CDR3 protein. Here the sample spans almost 800,000 distinct CDR3 sequences, over 45% being singletons. Germline-derived CDR1 and CDR2 are DFQATT and SNEGSKA (reference sequence). There are 15 residues in the CDR3. V was shortened by 1 base and J by 6 bases, with 18 bases between the two germline ends. This clonotype was counted a few times. The chain is built from TRBV20-1 and TRBJ2-5; D gene uncertain. This clonotype was sampled from a man aged 25 to 45 in good health. Sequenced: blood. Here the CDR3 reads CSARVPPLPPKTQYF. The DNA of the CDR3 is TGCAGTGCTAGAGTCCCCCCCCTTCCCCCGAAGACCCAGTACTTC.